These 6 T cell receptor beta chains share one sample of origin, sequenced in a study of T cell repertoires in cytomegalovirus infection. MiXCR, applied by TCRdb to the reads, yields one record per CDR3 protein. Here the sample spans under 200,000 distinct CDR3 sequences, about 15% being singletons. The sequenced material came from CD8+ T cells from PBMCs. Receptor source: a human donor in good health (CMV status not recorded). Some clones in this sample may be carry-over from other donors' samples.

The rearrangement uses TRBV28 and TRBJ1-2; D not certain. CDR1 MDHEN and CDR2 SYDVKM come from the germline V gene. This CDR3 spans 13 amino acids. Trimming stripped 2 bases from V and 5 bases from J, with 9 bases between. As DNA, the CDR3 is TGTGCCAGCAGTTTAGGGCAGCTGTATGGCTACACCTTC. The encoded protein is CASSLGQLYGYTF.

The rearrangement uses TRBV20-1 and TRBJ2-7; TRBD1 might be the D (6 bases). Germline V gene data show CDR1 as DFQATT and CDR2 as SNEGSKA (reference sequence). V lost 6 bases and J lost 4, with 19 bases in between. The CDR3 consists of 14 residues. The CDR3 DNA reads as TGCAGTGCCGTACCCTACAGGGCCGATTACGAGCAGTACTTC. This translates into CSAVPYRADYEQYF.

The J gene is TRBJ2-7, the V gene TRBV2; 9 nucleotides align to TRBD1. This CDR3 has 17 residues. Germline V gene sequence: CDR1 SNHLY, CDR2 FYNNEI. Germline trimming cut 2 bases from V and 0 bases from J; bases unmatched to any gene: 8. CDR3 sequence reads: CASSEPGDRAGSYEQYF. The CDR3 bases are TGTGCCAGCAGTGAACCCGGGGACAGGGCTGGCTCCTACGAGCAGTACTTC. The whole variable domain, remainder taken from reference TRBV2 and TRBJ2-7, is EPEVTQTPSHQVTQMGQEVILRCVPISNHLYFYWYRQILGQKVEFLVSFYNNEISEKSEIFDDQFSVERPDGSNFTLKIRSTKLEDSAMYFCASSEPGDRAGSYEQYFGPGTRLTVT.

This clonotype has a handful of counts. The chain has TRBV28 and TRBJ2-7; D gene uncertain. The CDR3 covers 14 residues. The V end lost 2 bases, the J end lost 0 bases, and 8 bases lay between the germline ends. Per germline, CDR1 MDHEN and CDR2 SYDVKM. CDR3 sequence reads: CASSLEVLSYEQYF. The CDR3 DNA reads TGTGCCAGCAGTTTAGAGGTCCTCTCCTACGAGCAGTACTTC.

This clonotype was seen a few times. The V call is TRBV6-4, the J call TRBJ2-2, with TRBD2 matching over 15 bases. Germline CDR1 MRHNA, CDR2 SNTAGT. CDR3 size: 15 residues. The junction had 6 bases not matched to a gene; V was cut back by 11 bases and J by 5 bases. In nucleotides, the CDR3 is TGTGCCTCCGGACTAGCGGGAGGGAGTACCGGGGAGCTGTTTTTT. The encoded protein is CASGLAGGSTGELFF.

This clonotype has only a few counts. The DNA for the CDR3 is TGTGCCAGCTCACCTTCCGGGACAGGGTCCTACGAGCAGTACTTC. It is translated as CASSPSGTGSYEQYF. The chain recombines TRBV9 with TRBJ2-7, with TRBD1 matching over 9 bases. Germline V gives CDR1 SGDLS, CDR2 YYNGEE. This CDR3 contains 15 residues. V lost 7 bases to trimming and J lost 1 base; unmatched junction nucleotides: 9.